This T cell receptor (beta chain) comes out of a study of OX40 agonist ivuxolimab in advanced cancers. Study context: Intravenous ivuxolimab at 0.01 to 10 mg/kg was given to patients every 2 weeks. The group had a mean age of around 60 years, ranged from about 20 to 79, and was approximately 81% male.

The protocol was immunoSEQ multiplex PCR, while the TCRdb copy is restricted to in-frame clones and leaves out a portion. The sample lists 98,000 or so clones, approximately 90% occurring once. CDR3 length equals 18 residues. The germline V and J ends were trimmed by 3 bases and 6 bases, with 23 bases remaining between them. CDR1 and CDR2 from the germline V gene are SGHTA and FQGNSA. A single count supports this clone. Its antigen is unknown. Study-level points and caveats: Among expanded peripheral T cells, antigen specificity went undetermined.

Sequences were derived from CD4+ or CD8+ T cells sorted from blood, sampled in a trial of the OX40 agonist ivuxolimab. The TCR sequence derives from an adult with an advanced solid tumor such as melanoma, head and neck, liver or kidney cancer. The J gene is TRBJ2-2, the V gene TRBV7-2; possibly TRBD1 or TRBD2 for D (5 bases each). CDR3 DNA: TGTGCCAGCAGCTTTCTACCCCAACTTTGGGGGTCGGCCGGGGAGCTGTTTTTT. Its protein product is CASSFLPQLWGSAGELFF.